The following is a T cell receptor beta chain sequence with its context. Its antigen is currently not known. Nothing much larger sits one base from this clone, and base qualities are not available. V is reduced by 7 bases and J by 4 bases, leaving a spacing of 17 bases between them. From the cysteine through the phenylalanine, the CDR3 covers 14 amino acids. Here the CDR3 DNA is all that survives: 42 bases in frame from base 1. Looking up the germline V gene yields CDR1 SGHRS and CDR2 YFSETQ. Peripheral blood CD8+ and CD4+ T cells from healthy donors, Susac syndrome patients and multiple sclerosis patients were profiled by high-throughput TCR beta sequencing. The Susac syndrome patients fulfilled recently defined diagnostic criteria for either definite or probable disease. Bulk CD8+ and CD4+ T cells were purified by magnetic negative isolation, whereas CD8+ TEMRA cells were enriched by FACS. Blood was collected in EDTA tubes and processed within 24 hours, with PBMCs isolated through density gradient centrifugation. PBMCs destined for TCR sequencing were cryopreserved in liquid nitrogen and later thawed in a 37 °C water bath. Purity of sorted or isolated CD4+, CD8+ and CD8+ TEMRA cells was at least 90%.

This sample was taken from a study of CD8 T cells in Susac syndrome (dated by TCRdb to the late 2010s). Regarding the study in general: Among the sequenced Susac syndrome patients, over five had clinically active disease and roughly 8 were in clinical remission. At the time of blood withdrawal, Susac syndrome patients were either therapy-naive, taking corticosteroids (with some also receiving IVIg), or on IVIg alone. Whether CD8+ T cell activation and differentiation in Susac syndrome was antigen driven was tested using repertoire sequencing. Clonality of the CD8+ T cell repertoire was compared between over 10 healthy donors, approximately 14 Susac syndrome patients and roughly 16 multiple sclerosis patients. Summary of the overall study and its limitations: Roughly 15 and five Susac-specific public clones were found in the total CD8+ and CD8+ TEMRA repertoires, respectively. The number of individuals in the TCR sequencing and HLA analysis was recognized as being relatively small. Clonal expansion was seen in Susac syndrome CD8+ repertoires, peaking in CD8+ TEMRA cells and being greater in clinically active patients than in remitting ones.

RNA was extracted using the RNeasy kit, and roughly 0.5 to 1 ug of the RNA was reverse transcribed with random hexamers. TCR beta CDR3 regions were amplified with the immunoSEQ multiplex PCR assay covering 54 Vbeta and 13 Jbeta segments. To correct PCR amplification bias, a synthetic template baseline was used for both primer optimization and computational correction. As for the original processing: Reads were annotated to V, D and J genes per IMGT and analyzed with immunoSEQ Analyzer, keeping only productive sequences. To calculate clonality, Shannon entropy was normalized by log2 of the number of productive unique sequences and then subtracted from one. For each patient and control, public and private clones were evaluated among the 100 most prevalent clones. Clones were defined as Susac-specific if absent from the healthy and MS cohorts, from approximately 1,100 published viral clones and from other ImmuneACCESS disease sequences. Using fastp at Q25 and MiXCR, TCRdb reprocessed the public reads and kept productive beta chains. Every entry covers one CDR3 protein and lists the most common genes and DNA from its rows. The V and J calls shown here were made by TCRdb, not taken from the authors' results. The sample records 75,000 to 95,000 distinct CDR3 sequences, approximately 94% of which are singletons. Together, the top ten hold 0.45% of the sample.

Sequenced input: CD8+ T cells from PBMCs. The chain couples TRBV5-1 to TRBJ1-1; the D gene is perhaps TRBD1, from 5 matching bases. The receptor comes from a human donor with Susac syndrome. The DNA sequence is given as TGCGCCAGCCATACTTCGGGGGTACGCACTGAAGCTTTCTTT. It encodes CASHTSGVRTEAFF.